One TCR beta chain is described in this entry. J gave up 3 bases and V 3 bases, and 9 bases lay outside the gene matches. Germline V gene data show CDR1 as KGHDR and CDR2 as SFDVKD. The CDR3 runs to 17 residues. The data were taken from a study of blood T cell repertoires in COVID-19. As for the study in general: COVID-19 samples, acute and convalescent, were from the United States, Italy and Spain. Nucleic acid was either cDNA or gDNA, and it came from T cells, B-cell-depleted T cells, or PBMCs.

Per the study methods: Amplification of reference gene primers provided the estimated nucleated cell counts. Sequencing used immunoSEQ multiplex PCR; TCRdb keeps in-frame clones, though not all of them. The DNA gave D and trimming, while V, J and clone size come from that table. This table has fewer than 65,000 clones, around 89% appearing once. Seattle patient enrollment occurred during active infection, with longitudinal follow-up thereafter. The specimen was peripheral blood. The chain is built from TRBV24-1 and TRBJ2-7, with 11 bases aligning to TRBD1. The receptor was derived from a woman aged 60 to 75 with COVID-19, enrolled during active disease. CDR3 sequence: CATSDPITGTGGYEQYF. The CDR3 DNA sequence: TGTGCCACCAGTGATCCAATAACCGGGACAGGGGGCTACGAGCAGTACTTC.